The source of this TCR beta chain is a study of Tregs in tolerant kidney transplant recipients. Remarks on this clone: Its antigen remains unidentified.

The CDR3 contains 18 residues. The junction had 14 bases not matched to a gene; V was cut back by 0 bases and J by 6 bases. Germline V gives CDR1 SGHDT, CDR2 YYEEEE. Sequencing used immunoSEQ multiplex PCR; TCRdb keeps in-frame clones, though not all of them. Altogether roughly 70,000 clones are present, around 84% being singletons, with the ten largest covering around 4%. Findings and limits, study-wide: The small number of patients limits these findings pending further validation. The most relevant donor-specific Treg TCRbeta repertoire apparently came from expansion with activated donor B cells.

Sequences were obtained from CD4+ T cells from blood. The clonotype comes from a human donor in good health. The chain combines TRBV5-6 with TRBJ2-1; TRBD2 matches at 8 bases. CDR3 amino acids: CASSLALFTGGPGNEQFF. As DNA, the CDR3 is TGTGCCAGCAGCTTGGCCCTTTTTACGGGAGGGCCGGGCAATGAGCAGTTCTTC.